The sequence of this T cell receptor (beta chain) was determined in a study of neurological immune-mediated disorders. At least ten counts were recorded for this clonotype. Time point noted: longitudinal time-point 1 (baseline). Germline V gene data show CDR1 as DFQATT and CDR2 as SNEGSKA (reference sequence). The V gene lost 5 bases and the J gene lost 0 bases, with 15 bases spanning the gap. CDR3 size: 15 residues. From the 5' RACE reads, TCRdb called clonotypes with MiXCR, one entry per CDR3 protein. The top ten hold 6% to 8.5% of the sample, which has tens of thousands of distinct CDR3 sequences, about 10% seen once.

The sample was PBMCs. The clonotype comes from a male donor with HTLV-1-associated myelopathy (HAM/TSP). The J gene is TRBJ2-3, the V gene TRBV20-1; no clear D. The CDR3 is CSAPLGGSSTDTQYF. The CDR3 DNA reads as TGCAGTGCTCCCCTAGGCGGATCTAGCACAGATACGCAGTATTTT.